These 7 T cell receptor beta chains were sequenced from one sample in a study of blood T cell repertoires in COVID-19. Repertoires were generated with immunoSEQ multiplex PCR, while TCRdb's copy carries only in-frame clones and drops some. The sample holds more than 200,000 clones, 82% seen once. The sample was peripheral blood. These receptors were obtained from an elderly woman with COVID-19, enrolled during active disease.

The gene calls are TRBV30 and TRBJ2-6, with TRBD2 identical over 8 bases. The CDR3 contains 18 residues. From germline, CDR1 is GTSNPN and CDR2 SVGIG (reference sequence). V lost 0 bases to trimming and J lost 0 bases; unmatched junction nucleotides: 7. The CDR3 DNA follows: TGTGCCTGGAGTGTACAGGGCCTAGCGGGCTCTGGGGCCAACGTCCTGACTTTC. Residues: CAWSVQGLAGSGANVLTF.

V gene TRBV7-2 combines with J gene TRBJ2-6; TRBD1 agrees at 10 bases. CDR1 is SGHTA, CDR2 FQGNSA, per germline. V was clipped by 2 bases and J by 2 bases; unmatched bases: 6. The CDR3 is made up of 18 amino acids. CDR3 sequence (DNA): TGTGCCAGCAGCTTAAAAGGGACAGGGGTAACTGGGGCCAACGTCCTGACTTTC. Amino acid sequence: CASSLKGTGVTGANVLTF.

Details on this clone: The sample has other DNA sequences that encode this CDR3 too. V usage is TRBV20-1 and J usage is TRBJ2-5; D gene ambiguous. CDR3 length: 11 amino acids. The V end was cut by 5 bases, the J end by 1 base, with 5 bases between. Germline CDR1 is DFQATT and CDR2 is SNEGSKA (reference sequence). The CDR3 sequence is CSAAGQETQYF. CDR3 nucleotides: TGCAGTGCTGCAGGCCAAGAGACCCAGTACTTC.

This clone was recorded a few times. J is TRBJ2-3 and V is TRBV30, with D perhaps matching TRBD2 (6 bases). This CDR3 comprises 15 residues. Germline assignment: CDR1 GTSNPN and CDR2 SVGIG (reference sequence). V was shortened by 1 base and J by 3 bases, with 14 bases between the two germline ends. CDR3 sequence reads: CAWSAGRPGTDTQYF. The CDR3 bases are TGTGCCTGGAGTGCCGGGAGACCCGGAACAGATACGCAGTATTTT.

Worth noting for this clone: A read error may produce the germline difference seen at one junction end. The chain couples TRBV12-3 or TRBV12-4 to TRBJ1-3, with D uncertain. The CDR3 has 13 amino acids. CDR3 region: CASSFGLLFLAHF. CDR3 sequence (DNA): TGTGCCAGCAGTTTTGGGCTCCTTTTCCTTGCGCATTTT.

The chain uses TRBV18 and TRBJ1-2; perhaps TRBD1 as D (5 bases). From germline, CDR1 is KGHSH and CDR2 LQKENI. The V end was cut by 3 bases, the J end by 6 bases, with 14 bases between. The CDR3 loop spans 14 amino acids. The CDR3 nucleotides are TGTGCCAGCTCACCGGGGCAGTATGGTAATGGCTACACCTTC. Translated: CASSPGQYGNGYTF.

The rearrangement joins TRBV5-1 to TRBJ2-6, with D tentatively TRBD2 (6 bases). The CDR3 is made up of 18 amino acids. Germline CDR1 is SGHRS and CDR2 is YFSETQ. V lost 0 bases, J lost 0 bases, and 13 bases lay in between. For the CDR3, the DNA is TGCGCCAGCAGCTTGGAAGTAGCGGCAACCTCTGGGGCCAACGTCCTGACTTTC. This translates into CASSLEVAATSGANVLTF.